The present T cell receptor (beta chain) was sequenced within a study of T cells in Graves' hyperthyroidism and ophthalmopathy. About the study: Peripheral blood was collected at initial diagnosis, before any treatment. Findings of the study overall: From stable hyperthyroidism, ophthalmopathy was separated by a 13 V-J model.

RNA transcripts were the template for amplifying TCR beta CDR3 regions. First-round RT-PCR of the TCR CDR3 relied on the HTBI primer set. TCRdb re-analysed the multiplex PCR reads in MiXCR, keeping a single row per CDR3 protein. Of 250,000 to 300,000 distinct CDR3 sequences listed, about an eighth are singletons. This clonotype was counted between two and nine times. Its specificity is unknown. With 6 bases removed from V and 2 bases from J, the gap between germline ends came to 20 bases. Germline-derived CDR1 and CDR2 are MGHRA and YSYEKL. The CDR3 runs to 17 residues. Not enrolled were patients with uncontrolled infection, other autoimmune disease, pregnancy or lactation. PBMCs were obtained from roughly 10 ml fresh peripheral blood.

The TCR sequence derives from a woman between 25 and 40 years old with Graves' hyperthyroidism that later progressed to Graves' ophthalmopathy. The sample comprised blood. The chain has TRBV4-1 and TRBJ2-1, with D possibly TRBD1 on 5 matching bases. The CDR3 here is CASRKFGQGIPYNEQFF. The CDR3 coding sequence is TGCGCCAGCAGGAAATTCGGCCAGGGCATTCCCTACAATGAGCAGTTCTTC.